A selection of T cell receptor beta chains follows, all from one sample in a study of blood T cells in healthy people across ages. TCRdb called the 5' RACE reads again in MiXCR, with one record for every CDR3 protein. The table has 540,000 or so distinct CDR3 sequences, 25% to 30% seen once. The sequenced sample was blood. Every receptor here comes from a woman between 65 and 79 years old in good health. The CDR3 runs from the conserved cysteine through the conserved F or W. The order of the fields is V gene, J gene, CDR3 protein.

>TRBV7-2|TRBJ2-1
CASSSLAGGTYNEQFF
>TRBV6-2/TRBV6-3|TRBJ1-1
CASSNRATRILEAFF
>TRBV6-1|TRBJ1-2
CASSDYRSNYGYTF
>TRBV12-3/TRBV12-4|TRBJ2-3
CASSLGAGGASDTQYF
>TRBV15|TRBJ2-5
CATSRRIGETQYF
>TRBV29-1|TRBJ2-3
CSVGQSSSTDTQYF
>TRBV6-6|TRBJ1-5
CASRPNGPPALGPQHF
>TRBV9|TRBJ2-1
CASSVVVGGKNEQFF
>TRBV9|TRBJ1-2
CASSLGPGADYGYTF
>TRBV18|TRBJ1-4
CASSSATGRSEKLFF
>TRBV7-9|TRBJ2-3
CASSQNRGKQYF
>TRBV12-3/TRBV12-4|TRBJ2-5
CASSLVGSGGLQETQYF
>TRBV27|TRBJ1-2
CASSIRDRDYGYTF
>TRBV7-2|-
CASSWGGARYEQYF